This T cell receptor beta chain is from a study of cytomegalovirus exposure and HLA in healthy donors. Study observations and caveats: Donor immune exposure was known only as CMV serostatus. It was confirmed in vitro that a few of the CMV-associated chains were specific for CMV antigens.

The PCR had 60 Vbeta and 13 Jbeta primers. In the original workflow: In a later analysis, of roughly 83 million unique beta chains, roughly 10 million appeared in at least two donors. TCRdb keeps only in-frame clones here, not all; method: immunoSEQ multiplex PCR. That table supplies the V and J calls and clone size; D and trimming were determined from the DNA. Of 150,000 to 200,000 clones listed, 65% to 85% are singletons. In the case of this clone: What it binds is not known.

The sequence derives from a woman in her thirties or forties in good health and CMV-seropositive. The sequenced sample consisted of PBMCs.

The CDR3 loop reads CASSPPGVNTGELFF. Written as DNA, the CDR3 is TGTGCCAGCAGTCCTCCGGGGGTCAACACCGGGGAGCTGTTTTTT. The chain joins TRBV6-6 to TRBJ2-2; maybe TRBD2 (6 bases). The CDR3 sequence is 15 residues long. CDR1 and CDR2 (germline): MNHNY, SVGAGI (reference sequence). The V end was cut by 5 bases, the J end by 2 bases, with 12 bases between.